The 25 T cell receptor beta chains below all came from one sample that was sequenced in a study of PD-L1 blockade in urothelial cancer. Assay: immunoSEQ multiplex PCR; the TCRdb copy retains only in-frame clones and omits some. Here the sample spans some 97,000 clones, approximately 91% being singletons. Sequencing used PBMCs, obtained around atezolizumab (anti-PD-L1) treatment. Receptors originate from a woman at least 80 years old with urothelial cancer.

The chain employs TRBV6-1 and TRBJ2-5, with D tentatively TRBD2 (5 bases). V lost 2 bases to trimming and J lost 1 base, with 8 bases between them. CDR1 and CDR2 (germline): MNHNS, SASEGT. This CDR3 comprises 14 residues. The CDR3 is CASSETGGQETQYF. The CDR3 nucleotides read TGTGCCAGCAGTGAAACTGGAGGCCAAGAGACCCAGTACTTC.

The J gene is TRBJ2-7, the V gene TRBV11-2; D ambiguous. This CDR3 has 13 amino acids. V was clipped by 5 bases and J by 6 bases, with 14 bases between them. The germline V gene has CDR1 SGHAT and CDR2 FQNNGV. The CDR3 spells CASSPPPSGEQYF. The CDR3 DNA follows: TGTGCCAGCAGCCCCCCGCCATCGGGCGAGCAGTACTTC.

V gene TRBV5-1 combines with J gene TRBJ2-2; D is perhaps TRBD1 (6 bases). Germline V lookup: CDR1 SGHRS, CDR2 YFSETQ. The CDR3 is 14 residues long. Trimming removed 2 bases from V and 10 bases from J, with 15 bases in between. Here the CDR3 reads CASSFRGEGEELFF. In DNA, the CDR3 is TGCGCCAGCAGCTTCAGGGGTGAGGGAGAGGAGCTGTTTTTT.

The chain recombines TRBV19 with TRBJ2-7; 12 nucleotides line up with TRBD2. Trimming cost V 5 bases and J 5 bases; bases outside gene matches: 4. This CDR3 spans 14 amino acids. Per germline, CDR1 LNHDA and CDR2 SQIVND (reference sequence). CDR3 in amino acids: CASSPASGRDEQYF. CDR3 DNA sequence: TGTGCCAGTAGTCCGGCTAGCGGGAGGGACGAGCAGTACTTC.

The chain has TRBV5-8 and TRBJ2-7; D call uncertain. V was cut by 4 bases and J by 2 bases, with 13 bases left in between. The CDR3 totals 14 residues. The germline CDR1 and CDR2 sequences are SGHTS and YDEGEE. The DNA for the CDR3 is TGTGCCAGCAGCCTGAGACTTGCCGCCTACGAGCAGTACTTC. It specifies CASSLRLAAYEQYF.

The rearrangement joins TRBV28 to TRBJ1-1, with D uncertain. V lost 1 base, J lost 11 bases, and 11 bases lay in between. Germline CDR1 and CDR2: MDHEN and SYDVKM. CDR3 size: 12 residues. CDR3 in amino acids: CASSLSTLGAFF. The CDR3 DNA reads as TGTGCCAGCAGTTTATCCACGTTGGGCGCTTTCTTT. The variable domain in full, with the rest retrieved from reference TRBV28 and TRBJ1-1, is DVKVTQSSRYLVKRTGEKVFLECVQDMDHENMFWYRQDPGLGLRLIYFSYDVKMKEKGDIPEGYSVSREKKERFSLILESASTNQTSMYLCASSLSTLGAFFGQGTRLTVV.

This chain connects TRBV27 to TRBJ1-2, with a possible D match to TRBD1 (6 bases). V lost 5 bases to trimming and J lost 7 bases, with 11 bases between them. The CDR3 consists of 12 residues. Germline V CDR1 and CDR2: MNHEY, SMNVEV (reference sequence). The CDR3 nucleotides are TGTGCCAGCAGTACGGGGGGGGCTGGCTACACCTTC. This gives the protein CASSTGGAGYTF.

The chain has TRBV25-1 and TRBJ2-5, with a weak D call TRBD2 (7 bases). V was cut by 6 bases and J by 5 bases, with 19 bases left in between. The CDR3 extends over 15 amino acids. The germline V gene encodes CDR1 MGHDK and CDR2 SYGVNS. The CDR3, as DNA: TGTGCCAGCAGCGGACAGATAGGGGGGGGCGAGACCCAGTACTTC. It is translated as CASSGQIGGGETQYF.

V and J are TRBV5-4 and TRBJ2-5, with D possibly being TRBD2 (6 bases). This CDR3 is built from 13 residues. Germline V CDR1 and CDR2: SGHNT, YYREEE (reference sequence). V lost 2 bases and J lost 4, with 9 bases in between. CDR3 nucleotides: TGTGCCAGCAGCTTACACGGGGGAGAGACCCAGTACTTC. Amino acids: CASSLHGGETQYF.

The chain is built from TRBV19 and TRBJ1-1; TRBD1 might be the D (6 bases). The length of the CDR3 is 17 residues. Per germline, CDR1 LNHDA and CDR2 SQIVND (reference sequence). V was clipped by 2 bases and J by 0 bases, with 16 bases between them. CDR3 DNA: TGTGCCAGTAGTATAAGCCGGGGGGCGAAGGTGAACACTGAAGCTTTCTTT. Translated, it gives CASSISRGAKVNTEAFF. Full variable domain (outside the CDR3, taken from reference TRBV19 and TRBJ1-1): DGGITQSPKYLFRKEGQNVTLSCEQNLNHDAMYWYRQDPGQGLRLIYYSQIVNDFQKGDIAEGYSVSREKKESFPLTVTSAQKNPTAFYLCASSISRGAKVNTEAFFGQGTRLTVV.

Written as DNA, the CDR3 is TGTGCCAGCAGTCAGACAAACTCCTACGAGCAGTACTTC. Protein: CASSQTNSYEQYF. This sequence joins TRBV2 and TRBJ2-7; D remains unclear. V lost 5 bases and J 0 bases, leaving 8 bases between the germline ends. Germline lookup yields CDR1 SNHLY and CDR2 FYNNEI. This CDR3 region has 13 residues.

The genes are TRBV5-1 and TRBJ1-3; 8 bases are a match to TRBD1. Trimming cost V 4 bases and J 4 bases; bases outside gene matches: 7. Germline V CDR1 and CDR2: SGHRS, YFSETQ. This CDR3 has 15 residues. The CDR3 nucleotides are TGCGCCAGCAGCAGGCAGACAGGGGACGGAAACACCATATATTTT. Residues: CASSRQTGDGNTIYF.

The V and J genes are TRBV10-3 and TRBJ2-1, with TRBD2 matching over 7 bases. Germline-derived CDR1 and CDR2 are ENHRY and SYGVKD. V gave up 4 bases and J gave up 0 bases; unmatched junction bases: 9. This CDR3 region has 17 residues. CDR3 coding DNA: TGTGCCATCAGTGGGGGGGGAGCGGGAAGCTCCTACAATGAGCAGTTCTTC. It is translated as CAISGGGAGSSYNEQFF.

This chain uses TRBV14 with TRBJ2-1; 12 bases line up with TRBD1. The germline V gene encodes CDR1 SGHDN and CDR2 FVKESK. J lost 8 bases, V lost 4 bases, and 12 bases had no gene match. The CDR3 is made up of 17 amino acids. The CDR3 reads CASSPGTGGPRWDEQFF. The DNA of the CDR3 is TGTGCCAGCAGCCCCGGGACAGGGGGCCCTAGGTGGGATGAGCAGTTCTTC.

This chain joins TRBV5-1 and TRBJ2-3, with D possibly matching TRBD2 (5 bases). CDR1 and CDR2 from the germline V gene are SGHRS and YFSETQ. With 0 bases removed from V and 5 bases from J, the gap between germline ends came to 10 bases. This CDR3 has 14 amino acids. The CDR3 DNA sequence: TGCGCCAGCAGCTTGGTAACTAGTGGAGATACGCAGTATTTT. This gives the protein CASSLVTSGDTQYF.

This chain uses TRBV18 with TRBJ1-2; a weak D match, TRBD1 (5 bases). CDR3 length equals 16 residues. V was clipped by 0 bases and J by 0 bases, with 11 bases between them. Germline lookup yields CDR1 KGHSH and CDR2 LQKENI. The DNA of the CDR3 is TGTGCCAGCTCACCACCAGGGGCCGGTTCTAACTATGGCTACACCTTC. Amino acids: CASSPPGAGSNYGYTF.

The rearrangement links TRBV14 to TRBJ2-2, with D perhaps TRBD1 (5 bases). Germline CDR1 and CDR2: SGHDN and FVKESK. The CDR3 totals 17 residues. V lost 1 base and J 5 bases, leaving 17 bases between the germline ends. The CDR3 spells CASSQVGAAAQTGELFF. CDR3 in DNA: TGTGCCAGCAGCCAAGTTGGGGCTGCGGCGCAAACCGGGGAGCTGTTTTTT.

This rearrangement joins TRBV29-1 to TRBJ1-2; maybe TRBD1 (5 bases). The V and J ends lost 7 bases and 2 bases respectively, with 14 bases between them. The CDR3 loop spans 13 amino acids. The V gene's germline CDR1 is SQVTM and CDR2 ANQGSEA. CDR3 residues: CSAETAQNYGYTF. The DNA of the CDR3 is TGCAGCGCAGAGACAGCCCAAAACTATGGCTACACCTTC.

The genes are TRBV28 and TRBJ2-7, with D tentatively TRBD1 (5 bases). Germline CDR1 MDHEN, CDR2 SYDVKM. With 6 bases removed from V and 5 bases from J, the gap between germline ends came to 20 bases. The CDR3 is 15 residues long. DNA for the CDR3: TGTGCCAGCAGCCCGGCAGGGTTGGTTGGGCACGAGCAGTACTTC. It is translated as CASSPAGLVGHEQYF. The entire variable domain, with the rest obtained from reference TRBV28 and TRBJ2-7, is as follows: DVKVTQSSRYLVKRTGEKVFLECVQDMDHENMFWYRQDPGLGLRLIYFSYDVKMKEKGDIPEGYSVSREKKERFSLILESASTNQTSMYLCASSPAGLVGHEQYFGPGTRLTVT.

The chain recombines TRBV2 with TRBJ1-1; D perhaps matches TRBD1 (6 bases). This CDR3 is 14 amino acids long. Trimming removed 8 bases from V and 3 bases from J, with 16 bases in between. The germline CDR1 and CDR2 sequences are SNHLY and FYNNEI. The DNA of the CDR3 is TGTGCCAGCGCCACGTTAGGGGGTGACACTGAAGCTTTCTTT. Translating gives CASATLGGDTEAFF.

The chain uses TRBV2 and TRBJ1-2, with a tentative D call TRBD1 (5 bases). CDR3 length: 13 residues. Germline lookup yields CDR1 SNHLY and CDR2 FYNNEI. Trimming stripped 4 bases from V and 4 bases from J, with 10 bases between. The CDR3 DNA sequence: TGTGCCAGCAGTGGGGGGGAGATCTATGGCTACACCTTC. The encoded protein is CASSGGEIYGYTF.

The chain recombines TRBV21-1 with TRBJ2-4; the table's D gene call, TRBD1, was not cross checked with the DNA. TRBV21-1 represents a pseudogene. This CDR3 is 13 amino acids long. The CDR3 DNA sequence: TGTGCCAGCAGCACGAAGACAAAAAACATTCAGTACTTC. Translating it yields CASSTKTKNIQYF.

The chain employs TRBV27 and TRBJ2-1; 7 bases map to TRBD1. The CDR3 runs 14 residues. V was pared by 5 bases and J by 2 bases, with 3 bases of the junction left unmatched. CDR1 is MNHEY and CDR2 is SMNVEV in the germline V gene (reference sequence). In DNA, the CDR3 is TGTGCCAGCAGTAGGGGGCACGCCTACAATGAGCAGTTCTTC. It yields the protein CASSRGHAYNEQFF.

V usage is TRBV30 and J usage is TRBJ2-7, with D uncertain. CDR1 and CDR2 (germline): GTSNPN, SVGIG (reference sequence). This CDR3 region has 12 residues. Trimming removed 1 base from V and 1 base from J, with 5 bases in between. CDR3 DNA: TGTGCCTGGAGTGAACGGTCCTACGAGCAGTACTTC. Its translation: CAWSERSYEQYF. The full variable domain, rest sourced from reference TRBV30 and TRBJ2-7, is SQTIHQWPATLVQPVGSPLSLECTVEGTSNPNLYWYRQAAGRGLQLLFYSVGIGQISSEVPQNLSASRPQDRQFILSSKKLLLSDSGFYLCAWSERSYEQYFGPGTRLTVT.

The chain uses TRBV10-3 and TRBJ1-3, with no clear D. In germline, CDR1 is ENHRY, CDR2 SYGVKD. With 6 bases removed from V and 0 bases from J, the gap between germline ends came to 12 bases. The CDR3 extends over 15 amino acids. For the CDR3, the DNA is TGTGCCATCAGCGAGGGAGATTTCTCTGGAAACACCATATATTTT. It specifies CAISEGDFSGNTIYF.